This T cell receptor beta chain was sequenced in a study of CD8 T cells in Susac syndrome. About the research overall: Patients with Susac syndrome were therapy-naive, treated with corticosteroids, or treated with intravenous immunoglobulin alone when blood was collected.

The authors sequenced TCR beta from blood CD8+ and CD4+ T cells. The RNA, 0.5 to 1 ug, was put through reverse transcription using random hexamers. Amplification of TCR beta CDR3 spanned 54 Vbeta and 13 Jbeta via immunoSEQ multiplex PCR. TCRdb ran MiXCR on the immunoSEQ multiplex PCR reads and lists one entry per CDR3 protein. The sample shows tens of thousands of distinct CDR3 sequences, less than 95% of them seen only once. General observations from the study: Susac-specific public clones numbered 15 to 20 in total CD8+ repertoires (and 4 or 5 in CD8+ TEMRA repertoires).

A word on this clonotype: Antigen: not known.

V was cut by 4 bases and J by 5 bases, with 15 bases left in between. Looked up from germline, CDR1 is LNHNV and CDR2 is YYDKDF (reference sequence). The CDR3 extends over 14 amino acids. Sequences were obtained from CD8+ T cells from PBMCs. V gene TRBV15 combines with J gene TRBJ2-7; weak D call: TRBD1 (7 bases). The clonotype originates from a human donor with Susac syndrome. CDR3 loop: CATSIGGREDEQYF. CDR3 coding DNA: TGTGCCACCAGCATAGGGGGCAGGGAGGACGAGCAGTACTTC.